This TCR beta chain came from a study of response to subunit inactivated influenza vaccine (dated by TCRdb to the late 2010s). A note on the overall study: The study used deep quantitative T cell receptor repertoire profiling to track responses to a trivalent subunit inactivated influenza vaccine. What the work shows at the level of the full study, not this receptor alone: The authors proposed that each seasonal influenza vaccination may bring in only a limited number of new T cells.

Receptor libraries were prepared by RT-PCR. Sequencing was carried out with an Illumina HiSeq 2500. Using fastp at Q25 and MiXCR, TCRdb reprocessed the public reads and kept productive beta chains. When rows share a CDR3 protein, they turn into one entry using the most common DNA and genes. Counted in this sample were around 570,000 distinct CDR3 sequences; about 11% of them appeared once. Approximately 10% of the sample lies in the top ten. This clonotype was seen many times. Its antigen target is currently unknown. No quality values exist for individual bases; no much larger clone is one base distant. As encoded in the germline V gene (reference sequence), CDR1 is SEHNR while CDR2 is FQNEAQ. V was cut back by 7 bases and J by 7 bases, leaving a gap of 8 bases between them. The CDR3 contains 12 residues, cysteine and phenylalanine counted. The read is trimmed to its CDR3 DNA, 36 bases read in frame from base 1.

Separately, the same data were catalogued under a study of T cells expressing NK-cell markers. Drawing on the second study: The TCR beta cDNA libraries were made using 5'RACE template switching, a step that added both a universal primer site and unique molecular identifiers. About eight donors provided sorted CD3+CD56+NKG2C+, CD3+CD56+NKG2C- and CD3+CD56-NKG2C+ T-cell subsets, whose TCR beta-chain repertoires were profiled. Of the eight sequenced donors, seven were found to be HCMV-seropositive and one was found to be HCMV-seronegative. In several experiments an anti-gammadeltaTCR antibody was added to restrict sorting to alphabetaTCR-expressing T cells. For roughly six donors, the dominant CD3+CD56+NKG2C+ clonotypes were among the top 10 CD8+ clonotypes and accounted for roughly 1.0-7.5% of CD8+ T cells. Those dominant clonotypes were again the most abundant among CD3+CD56-NKG2C+ cells in several donors, at 28.3-60.1%. Whether the expanded NKG2C-expressing T cell clones were specific for HCMV antigens remained unclear. Randomly selected healthy volunteers, three men and five women, were used as the eight sequenced donors. A commercial ELISA kit detecting HCMV-specific IgG in serum was used to determine HCMV serostatus. Peripheral blood mononuclear cells were isolated from blood by Ficoll density gradient centrifugation. For several donors, bulk peripheral blood T-cell repertoires were also sequenced from unsorted PBMC. cDNA synthesis was primed from the TCR beta constant segment and was followed by two successive PCR amplification steps. Sequencing of the libraries produced 2 x 150 bp reads on Illumina HiSeq 2000/2500, MiSeq or NextSeq. MIGEC was used to demultiplex reads and group reads by UMI, and MiTCR was used to assemble and quantify clonotypes. To exclude erroneous sequences, only TCR cDNA sequences supported by at least two reads were retained. The tcR package was used for downstream repertoire analysis, and clonotypes were matched across fractions by CDR3 nucleotide sequence plus V segment. VDJmatch was used to annotate antigen specificity against VDJdb, with one amino acid substitution allowed in CDR3.

This clonotype originated in a middle-aged man who received an inactivated influenza vaccine. Donor details come from another sample of the same person, matched by shared clones. The sequence joins TRBV7-9 to TRBJ1-6, with the D gene call left open. Here the sequenced sample was PBMCs from blood, taken on the day of vaccination. Read as DNA, the sequence is TGTGCCAGCAACGCGCAGAATTCACCCCTCCACTTT. This gives the protein CASNAQNSPLHF.